This T cell receptor (beta chain) was captured by sequencing in a study of CD8 T cells in ankylosing spondylitis. Overall study findings and caveats: What seemed typical of ankylosing spondylitis blood was a TCR beta motif built from 7 or 8 highly homologous variants.

Quantitative 5'-RACE with molecular barcodes generated TCR beta libraries. MiXCR, run by TCRdb on the 5' RACE reads, gives a single entry per CDR3 protein. This table holds around 450,000 distinct CDR3 sequences, roughly 25% found once. The sample holds many counts of this clonotype. As yet, its antigen is unknown. The V segment lost 6 bases and the J segment 4 bases; nucleotides outside the gene matches: 9. This CDR3 contains 15 residues. The clonotype was recovered from a male donor with ankylosing spondylitis. The chain employs TRBV12-3 or TRBV12-4 and TRBJ2-1; 7 bases align to TRBD2. Sample: blood, either unsorted or a sorted T cell fraction (not recorded which). CDR3 in amino acids: CASSPTSTEYNEQFF. CDR3 sequence (DNA): TGTGCCAGCAGCCCGACTAGCACCGAATACAATGAGCAGTTCTTC.